This T cell receptor (beta chain) emerged from a study of technical replicates of blood from a few donors. Assay: immunoSEQ multiplex PCR; the TCRdb copy retains only in-frame clones and omits some. This sample has 50,000 to 70,000 clones; 80% to 90% occur once, and the top ten carry approximately 5%. The CDR3 consists of 13 residues. Germline V gene sequence: CDR1 SNHLY, CDR2 FYNNEI. Trimming took 2 bases from V and 5 from J, leaving 8 bases between them. The sequence was obtained from a human donor in good health. Some clones in this sample may be carry-over from other donors' samples. Sequencing was done on a sample of PBMCs. The chain couples TRBV2 to TRBJ2-3; D perhaps matches TRBD2 (6 bases). DNA of the CDR3: TGTGCCAGCAGTGAATGGAGGGGAGATACGCAGTATTTT. Translated, it gives CASSEWRGDTQYF.